A single sample is the source of the 31 T cell receptor beta chains below, sequenced in a study of blood T cells in healthy people across ages. It was with a sample-barcoded 5' primer and a J-beta primer mix that a second PCR of about 7 to 12 cycles was run. Via MiXCR, TCRdb re-called the 5' RACE reads, giving one row per CDR3 protein. The sample includes around 1.7 million distinct CDR3 sequences, roughly 30% of them seen just once. Source material: blood. Receptors originate from a woman between 25 and 40 years old in good health.

This clonotype appeared a few times. The chain couples TRBV20-1 to TRBJ1-2, with a tentative D call TRBD1 (5 bases). Germline loops: CDR1 DFQATT, CDR2 SNEGSKA (reference sequence). The V gene lost 3 bases and the J gene lost 7 bases, with 15 bases spanning the gap. The CDR3 extends over 13 amino acids. CDR3 sequence reads: CSARSGDGFGYTF. The DNA for the CDR3 is TGCAGTGCTAGGTCGGGGGACGGATTTGGCTACACCTTC.

Ten or more counts support this clonotype. The chain combines TRBV9 with TRBJ2-6, with 12 bases identical to TRBD1. V dropped 0 bases and J dropped 2; count of bases not matched to a gene: 12. The germline V gene has CDR1 SGDLS and CDR2 YYNGEE. The CDR3 is 21 residues long. In DNA, the CDR3 is TGTGCCAGCAGCGTAGATGGGAGGGGACAGGGGGCGCAACCTGGGGCCAACGTCCTGACTTTC. It specifies CASSVDGRGQGAQPGANVLTF.

This CDR3 is CASSQEAHLYEQYF. The DNA of the CDR3 is TGCGCCAGCAGCCAAGAAGCCCATCTATACGAGCAGTACTTC. This rearrangement joins TRBV4-1 to TRBJ2-7; D unresolved. The CDR3 totals 14 residues. Germline-derived CDR1 and CDR2 are MGHRA and YSYEKL. The V end lost 0 bases, the J end lost 4 bases, and 10 bases lay between the germline ends.

This clonotype was observed a few times. The genes are TRBV12-3 or TRBV12-4 and TRBJ2-3; no clear D. V was clipped by 10 bases and J by 4 bases, with 12 bases between them. The CDR3 runs 12 residues. The CDR3 protein is CATRPSADTQYF. In nucleotides, the CDR3 is TGTGCCACCAGGCCCTCGGCAGATACGCAGTATTTT.

This chain uses TRBV18 with TRBJ1-2; D unclear. Germline V gene data show CDR1 as KGHSH and CDR2 as LQKENI. The length of the CDR3 is 14 residues. V was clipped by 0 bases and J by 8 bases, with 13 bases between them. CDR3 in DNA: TGTGCCAGCTCACCACCGGACGGCGAGCTGGGCTACACCTTC. It is translated as CASSPPDGELGYTF.

The chain recombines TRBV20-1 with TRBJ2-1; D possibly corresponds to TRBD2 (5 bases). Looked up from germline, CDR1 is DFQATT and CDR2 is SNEGSKA (reference sequence). CDR3 length equals 12 residues. V was trimmed by 3 bases and J by 7 bases, leaving 10 bases between them. Written as DNA, the CDR3 is TGCAGTGCTAGGTGGGCGGGTAATGAGCAGTTCTTC. Its protein product is CSARWAGNEQFF.

This clonotype was observed a few times. The chain joins TRBV24-1 to TRBJ2-3, with D uncertain. This CDR3 is 15 amino acids long. Trimming removed 4 bases from V and 3 bases from J, with 13 bases in between. In germline, CDR1 is KGHDR, CDR2 SFDVKD. The CDR3 sequence: CATSDRRVQTDTQYF. CDR3 bases: TGTGCCACCAGTGACCGCCGGGTACAGACAGATACGCAGTATTTT.

A remark on this clonotype: A much larger clone differs from this one at a single base, so this may be a read error. The chain joins TRBV7-2 to TRBJ2-6, with D possibly called TRBD1 or TRBD2 (5 bases each). The CDR3 is 14 amino acids. CDR1 and CDR2 from the germline V gene are SGHTA and FQGNSA. DNA for the CDR3: TGTGCCAGCAGCTTAGCGAACGGGGCCAACGTCCGGACTTTC. As protein: CASSLANGANVRTF.

A few counts support this clonotype. V is TRBV5-1 and J is TRBJ2-1; D not certain. Per the germline V gene, CDR1 is SGHRS and CDR2 is YFSETQ. Between the trimmed V and J ends, which lost 6 bases and 4 bases, there was a span of 20 bases. This CDR3 contains 16 residues. This chain's CDR3 is CASKVRLAPLYNEQFF. DNA of the CDR3: TGCGCCAGCAAGGTCCGTCTGGCCCCTCTTTACAATGAGCAGTTCTTC.

This clonotype was seen just once. The CDR3 protein is CASSQGLDRAYEQYF. Written as DNA, the CDR3 is TGTGCCAGCAGCCAAGGTCTGGACAGGGCCTACGAGCAGTACTTC. The V and J genes are TRBV3-1 and TRBJ2-7, with 8 bases fitting TRBD1. Unmatched junction bases numbered 4, after V lost 1 base and J lost 2 bases. The CDR3 is made up of 15 amino acids. Germline CDR1 LGHDT, CDR2 YNNKEL (reference sequence).

This clonotype was found many times. The chain employs TRBV7-9 and TRBJ2-3; no firm D call. The CDR3 is 12 amino acids. Deletions cut 4 bases from V and 6 bases from J, with 8 bases between. Germline values: CDR1 SEHNR, CDR2 FQNEAQ (reference sequence). The CDR3, as DNA: TGTGCCAGCAGCTCTCCCCTTGATACGCAGTATTTT. Its translation is CASSSPLDTQYF.

This clonotype was picked up a small number of times. The chain joins TRBV12-3 or TRBV12-4 to TRBJ2-4; TRBD2 is a possible D gene (5 bases). The CDR3 contains 14 residues. V lost 2 bases to trimming and J lost 8 bases, with 13 bases between them. CDR3 region: CASSLRGNVDIQYF. CDR3 DNA sequence: TGTGCCAGCAGTTTAAGAGGGAACGTAGACATTCAGTACTTC.

This clonotype was found a few times. The rearrangement uses TRBV7-9 and TRBJ2-2; 10 nucleotides agree with TRBD1. V trimming: 4 bases; J trimming: 6 bases; junction bases outside the gene matches: 5. The CDR3 is 15 amino acids. CDR1 is SEHNR and CDR2 is FQNEAQ in the germline V gene (reference sequence). The CDR3 DNA reads as TGTGCCAGCAGCTCGGGACAGGGGATTGCCGGGGAGCTGTTTTTT. Encoded protein: CASSSGQGIAGELFF.

To note about this clonotype: A much larger clone sits a single nucleotide away, making a read error possible. The rearrangement links TRBV10-3 to TRBJ2-1, with 9 bases aligning to TRBD1. The CDR3 contains 15 residues. Germline V gene data show CDR1 as ENHRY and CDR2 as SYGVKD. The V gene end was trimmed by 4 bases and the J gene end by 7 bases; junction bases not matched to a gene: 8. CDR3 region: CAISVQQGARNEQFF. The CDR3 coding sequence is TGTGCCATCAGTGTGCAACAGGGGGCTAGGAATGAGCAGTTCTTC.

This clonotype showed up just a few times. J is TRBJ2-7 and V is TRBV7-8; maybe TRBD1 (6 bases). CDR1 SGHVS and CDR2 FQNEAQ come from the germline V gene. This CDR3 is built from 16 residues. V lost 7 bases and J 0 bases, leaving 19 bases between the germline ends. The DNA of the CDR3 is TGTGCCAGCATCTTTACCGGGACACGAAGCTCCTACGAGCAGTACTTC. This translates into CASIFTGTRSSYEQYF.

This clonotype occurred many times. The chain combines TRBV12-3 or TRBV12-4 with TRBJ1-2; 7 positions match TRBD1. J lost 3 bases, V lost 5 bases, and 6 bases had no gene match. CDR3 length: 14 amino acids. The CDR3 protein is CASSGDRRDYGYTF. The DNA of the CDR3 is TGTGCCAGCAGTGGGGACAGACGGGACTATGGCTACACCTTC.

This chain joins TRBV6-1 and TRBJ2-1; 13 nucleotides line up with TRBD2. The length of the CDR3 is 16 residues. The V gene end was trimmed by 8 bases and the J gene end by 6 bases; junction bases not matched to a gene: 10. The germline V gene encodes CDR1 MNHNS and CDR2 SASEGT. The CDR3 DNA is TGTGCCAGCGAAACAACTAGCGGGGGGGAAGGCAATGAGCAGTTCTTC. Translating it yields CASETTSGGEGNEQFF.

This clonotype occurred a few times. The chain uses TRBV11-1 and TRBJ2-4; the D gene is possibly TRBD2 (5 bases). The CDR3 has 15 amino acids. Trimming removed 5 bases from V and 1 base from J, with 12 bases in between. Germline-derived CDR1 and CDR2 are SGHAT and FQDESV (reference sequence). CDR3 nucleotide sequence: TGTGCCAGCAGCCCCGTAGACTATGCCAAAAACATTCAGTACTTC. This codes for CASSPVDYAKNIQYF. The whole variable domain, remainder taken from reference TRBV11-1 and TRBJ2-4, is EAEVAQSPRYKITEKSQAVAFWCDPISGHATLYWYRQILGQGPELLVQFQDESVVDDSQLPKDRFSAERLKGVDSTLKIQPAELGDSAMYLCASSPVDYAKNIQYFGAGTRLSVL.

In its sample, this clonotype was seen a few times. The CDR3 sequence is CSAGGSGTSGRLIPYEQYF. Written as DNA, the CDR3 is TGCAGTGCTGGCGGATCCGGGACTAGCGGGAGGCTCATACCCTACGAGCAGTACTTC. The chain couples TRBV20-1 to TRBJ2-7, with 15 positions matching TRBD2. There are 19 residues in the CDR3. Germline V gene data show CDR1 as DFQATT and CDR2 as SNEGSKA (reference sequence). With V trimmed by 5 bases and J by 2 bases, 16 bases remained unmatched.

This clonotype was recorded at least ten times. This chain uses TRBV20-1 with TRBJ1-2, with a tentative D call TRBD1 (6 bases). This CDR3 has 13 amino acids. Trimming cost V 7 bases and J 6 bases, with 18 bases left between them. CDR1 is DFQATT and CDR2 is SNEGSKA in the germline V gene (reference sequence). CDR3 in DNA: TGCAGTGTTATTGACAGGCTGGCGAATGGCTACACCTTC. This translates into CSVIDRLANGYTF.

The table lists this clonotype with many counts. V usage is TRBV29-1 and J usage is TRBJ1-5; no clear D gene. This CDR3 is 13 amino acids long. V lost 4 bases to trimming and J lost 0 bases, with 7 bases between them. Germline CDR1 and CDR2: SQVTM and ANQGSEA. CDR3 sequence: CSVGRDSNQPQHF. DNA for the CDR3: TGCAGCGTTGGGCGGGATAGCAATCAGCCCCAGCATTTT.

This clonotype was found a few times. This chain connects TRBV3-1 to TRBJ2-3; 7 bases line up with TRBD1. CDR1 is LGHDT, CDR2 YNNKEL, per germline (reference sequence). This CDR3 region has 16 residues. Germline trimming cut 0 bases from V and 1 base from J; bases unmatched to any gene: 4. As DNA, the CDR3 is TGTGCCAGCAGCCAAGATAAAGGGGGCGGCACAGATACGCAGTATTTT. Translating gives CASSQDKGGGTDTQYF.

This rearrangement joins TRBV7-3 to TRBJ2-3, with no clear D. The germline CDR1 and CDR2 sequences are SGHTA and FQGTGA. The CDR3 loop spans 15 amino acids. Deletions cut 2 bases from V and 4 bases from J, with 13 bases between. The CDR3 spells CASSLSGQSPDTQYF. In nucleotides, the CDR3 is TGTGCCAGCAGCTTATCCGGGCAGAGCCCAGATACGCAGTATTTT.

This sequence joins TRBV7-9 and TRBJ1-2; the match to TRBD1 covers 7 bases. Germline V gives CDR1 SEHNR, CDR2 FQNEAQ (reference sequence). J was trimmed by 6 bases and V by 5 bases; bases with no gene match: 12. The length of the CDR3 is 15 residues. CDR3 in amino acids: CASSPADRVRNGYTF. The CDR3 nucleotides are TGTGCCAGCAGCCCAGCCGACAGGGTGCGGAATGGCTACACCTTC.

The V call is TRBV5-1, the J call TRBJ1-2; D remains ambiguous. The germline CDR1 and CDR2 sequences are SGHRS and YFSETQ. The CDR3 has 13 amino acids. V lost 6 bases and J 3 bases, leaving 12 bases between the germline ends. The CDR3: CASTYSGDYGYTF. The DNA for the CDR3 is TGCGCCAGCACGTATTCAGGAGACTATGGCTACACCTTC.

This clonotype has only a few counts. The rearrangement uses TRBV3-1 and TRBJ2-1; D perhaps matches TRBD2 (5 bases). The germline V gene has CDR1 LGHDT and CDR2 YNNKEL (reference sequence). V lost 5 bases and J lost 4, with 21 bases in between. The CDR3 has 17 amino acids. In nucleotides, the CDR3 is TGTGCCAGCAGCTCTCGTCCTACTAGTTATGGTTACAATGAGCAGTTCTTC. Translating it yields CASSSRPTSYGYNEQFF.

The chain employs TRBV6-2 or TRBV6-3 and TRBJ2-2, with D tentatively TRBD2 (6 bases). This CDR3 has 15 residues. The V gene's germline CDR1 is MNHEY and CDR2 SVGEGT. Trimming took 9 bases from V and 5 from J, leaving 19 bases between them. The CDR3: CASIFGGPRTGELFF. The CDR3, as DNA: TGTGCCAGTATCTTTGGAGGGCCCCGAACCGGGGAGCTGTTTTTT.

CDR3 residues: CASSRRLQENTEAFF. In DNA, the CDR3 is TGCGCCAGCAGCCGGAGACTACAGGAGAACACTGAAGCTTTCTTT. V gene TRBV4-1 combines with J gene TRBJ1-1, with D possibly being TRBD1 (5 bases). Germline V gene lookup returns CDR1 MGHRA and CDR2 YSYEKL. The germline V and J ends were trimmed by 4 bases and 1 base, with 13 bases remaining between them. The CDR3 covers 15 residues.

The rearrangement uses TRBV19 and TRBJ2-1; D remains ambiguous. The CDR3 extends over 14 amino acids. Deletions cut 3 bases from V and 5 bases from J, with 11 bases between. Germline V gene lookup returns CDR1 LNHDA and CDR2 SQIVND (reference sequence). Here the CDR3 reads CASSIQRPNNEQFF. CDR3 DNA: TGTGCCAGTAGTATCCAGCGCCCCAACAATGAGCAGTTCTTC.

This clonotype has a count of ten or more. The chain couples TRBV29-1 to TRBJ2-3; the D is unclear. Looked up from germline, CDR1 is SQVTM and CDR2 is ANQGSEA. The CDR3 length is 10 residues. V shed 6 bases and J shed 1 base, with 2 bases lying between them. This CDR3 reads CSVRTDTQYF. The CDR3 coding sequence is TGCAGCGTGCGCACAGATACGCAGTATTTT.

This clonotype was counted a few times. The chain employs TRBV12-5 and TRBJ2-5; D unclear. Per the germline V gene, CDR1 is LGHNT and CDR2 is FRNRAP. The V and J ends lost 3 bases and 2 bases respectively, with 10 bases between them. The CDR3 covers 14 residues. Here the CDR3 reads CASGLGRTQETQYF. The CDR3 bases are TGTGCTAGTGGTTTAGGACGGACGCAAGAGACCCAGTACTTC.